A single sample is the source of the 25 T cell receptor beta chains below, sequenced in a study of glioma-infiltrating T cells after dendritic cell vaccination. Time point described: after dendritic cell vaccination, including at tumor progression/relapse. The data were produced by immunoSEQ multiplex PCR, yet TCRdb's version contains in-frame clones alone and is incomplete. This sample has roughly 88,000 clones, with roughly four fifths found just once. The starting material was blood, obtained after dendritic cell vaccination. The receptors shown here come from a human donor with glioblastoma.

The chain carries TRBV20-1 and TRBJ2-1; D not certain. In germline, CDR1 is DFQATT, CDR2 SNEGSKA (reference sequence). The CDR3 sequence is 11 residues long. V lost 3 bases and J 9 bases, leaving 9 bases between the germline ends. The CDR3 DNA sequence: TGCAGTGCTAGGGGTCCGGGTGAGCAGTTCTTC. It yields the protein CSARGPGEQFF.

J is TRBJ1-5 and V is TRBV27; no clear D. V was shortened by 7 bases and J by 3 bases, with 10 bases between the two germline ends. CDR1 is MNHEY, CDR2 SMNVEV, per germline (reference sequence). CDR3 size: 13 residues. The CDR3 spells CASTGGFNQPQHF. The CDR3 bases are TGTGCCAGCACCGGAGGATTCAATCAGCCCCAGCATTTT.

CDR3 DNA sequence: TGTGCCAGCAGTTACTCGCGCACTTACAACTATGGCTACACCTTC. This translates into CASSYSRTYNYGYTF. The chain uses TRBV6-5 and TRBJ1-2; D gene uncertain. Trimming stripped 0 bases from V and 2 bases from J, with 10 bases between. The CDR3 is 15 amino acids. CDR1 is MNHEY and CDR2 is SVGAGI in the germline V gene.

J is TRBJ2-4 and V is TRBV19; D might be TRBD2 (6 bases). The ends were cut back, 5 bases at V and 0 bases at J, with 11 bases in the middle. In germline, CDR1 is LNHDA, CDR2 SQIVND (reference sequence). The CDR3 runs to 15 residues. The CDR3 bases are TGTGCCAGTAGTTTCGGGGGATTAGCCAAAAACATTCAGTACTTC. Its protein product is CASSFGGLAKNIQYF.

This clone came up many times. This chain uses TRBV10-3 with TRBJ1-2; 7 bases agree with TRBD1. The CDR3 covers 12 residues. The germline CDR1 and CDR2 sequences are ENHRY and SYGVKD. Trimming removed 6 bases from V and 3 bases from J; junction bases left unmatched: 1. The CDR3 loop is CAISGTDYGYTF. In DNA form, the CDR3 reads TGTGCCATCAGCGGGACAGACTATGGCTACACCTTC.

This chain uses TRBV2 with TRBJ1-1; D might be TRBD1 (6 bases). Germline assignment: CDR1 SNHLY and CDR2 FYNNEI. V dropped 4 bases and J dropped 1 base, with 16 bases sitting between them. The CDR3 loop spans 16 amino acids. CDR3 loop: CASSGSTGKANTEAFF. The CDR3 DNA follows: TGTGCCAGCAGTGGGTCAACAGGGAAGGCGAACACTGAAGCTTTCTTT.

The chain couples TRBV10-3 to TRBJ1-5; D call uncertain. The CDR3 totals 15 residues. Trimming pared 3 bases from V and 2 bases from J, leaving 11 bases between. Looked up from germline, CDR1 is ENHRY and CDR2 is SYGVKD. Here the CDR3 reads CAISEGGYGNQPQHF. CDR3 bases: TGTGCCATCAGTGAAGGAGGGTATGGCAATCAGCCCCAGCATTTT.

V is TRBV15 and J is TRBJ1-5; 7 bases match TRBD1. CDR1 and CDR2 (germline): LNHNV, YYDKDF (reference sequence). Trimming removed 1 base from V and 7 bases from J; junction bases left unmatched: 4. The CDR3 runs 14 residues. The DNA for the CDR3 is TGTGCCACCAGCAGAGGACAGGGTAACCAGCCCCAGCATTTT. As protein: CATSRGQGNQPQHF.

The chain combines TRBV2 with TRBJ2-3; D might be TRBD2 (6 bases). Per the germline V gene, CDR1 is SNHLY and CDR2 is FYNNEI. Trimming took 5 bases from V and 5 from J, leaving 11 bases between them. This CDR3 has 13 residues. The DNA of the CDR3 is TGTGCCAGCAGTCCTAGCGAGGGAGATACGCAGTATTTT. It yields the protein CASSPSEGDTQYF.

This chain connects TRBV7-2 to TRBJ2-7; 8 nucleotides line up with TRBD1. The CDR3 totals 14 residues. Unmatched junction bases numbered 5, after V lost 5 bases and J lost 2 bases. Germline V gene sequence: CDR1 SGHTA, CDR2 FQGNSA. The CDR3 sequence: CASSIPGQAYEQYV. CDR3 nucleotides: TGTGCCAGCAGCATCCCGGGACAGGCCTACGAGCAGTACGTC.

The chain combines TRBV4-1 with TRBJ2-2; D ambiguous. Germline lookup yields CDR1 MGHRA and CDR2 YSYEKL. The CDR3 is 15 residues long. V dropped 1 base and J dropped 2 bases, with 8 bases sitting between them. CDR3 DNA sequence: TGCGCCAGCAGCCAAGGCGGCGCCAACACCGGGGAGCTGTTTTTT. It encodes CASSQGGANTGELFF.

The J gene is TRBJ2-5, the V gene TRBV6-5; D may be TRBD1 (6 bases). This CDR3 comprises 13 residues. V was shortened by 5 bases and J by 5 bases, with 12 bases between the two germline ends. CDR1 MNHEY and CDR2 SVGAGI come from the germline V gene. CDR3 nucleotide sequence: TGTGCCAGCAGTAGCCCAGGGGCCGAGACCCAGTACTTC. Residues: CASSSPGAETQYF.

The chain combines TRBV14 with TRBJ1-2; a possible D gene is TRBD1 (6 bases). Trimming removed 6 bases from V and 5 bases from J, with 13 bases in between. The CDR3 loop spans 13 amino acids. Germline CDR1 is SGHDN and CDR2 is FVKESK. The DNA of the CDR3 is TGTGCCAGCAGTCCAGGGGTCTCATATGGCTACACCTTC. The encoded protein is CASSPGVSYGYTF.

This clone was counted a few times. The chain combines TRBV28 with TRBJ2-7, with 8 bases aligning to TRBD1. Germline CDR1 is MDHEN and CDR2 is SYDVKM. The CDR3 is 12 amino acids. V shed 6 bases and J 3 bases; nucleotides not matched to a gene: 1. The CDR3 region has the DNA TGTGCCAGCAGACAGGGGGGCTACGAGCAGTACGTC. It codes for CASRQGGYEQYV.

V gene TRBV5-4 combines with J gene TRBJ2-3, with 9 bases identical to TRBD2. Germline V gene data show CDR1 as SGHNT and CDR2 as YYREEE (reference sequence). The CDR3 covers 15 residues. Trimming at V came to 0 bases and at J to 4 bases, leaving 3 bases not matched to a gene. CDR3 sequence reads: CASSLGSGGPDTQYF. The CDR3 DNA sequence: TGTGCCAGCAGCTTGGGTAGCGGGGGACCAGATACGCAGTATTTT.

The chain recombines TRBV13 with TRBJ2-2; 8 bases match TRBD1. From germline, CDR1 is PRHDT and CDR2 FYEKMQ (reference sequence). After removal of 8 bases from V and 7 bases from J, the junction contained 18 bases not matched to a gene. The CDR3 runs to 17 residues. The CDR3 DNA follows: TGTGCCAGCCGCGCACCCGGACAGGGAAGCGCGAGCGGGGAGCTGTTTTTT. Protein product: CASRAPGQGSASGELFF.

The chain carries TRBV18 and TRBJ1-2; TRBD1 aligns across 11 bases. The CDR3 has 15 residues. Trimming at V came to 6 bases and at J to 4 bases, leaving 7 bases not matched to a gene. Germline values: CDR1 KGHSH, CDR2 LQKENI. CDR3 residues: CASSQGQGAVYGYTF. The CDR3 region has the DNA TGTGCCAGCTCCCAAGGACAGGGGGCAGTCTATGGCTACACCTTC.

V gene TRBV6-5 combines with J gene TRBJ1-1; no definite D call. This CDR3 contains 13 residues. The germline gives CDR1 MNHEY, CDR2 SVGAGI. Trimming cost V 9 bases and J 5 bases, with 16 bases left between them. The CDR3 spells CASRTASRTEAFF. Here the CDR3 DNA reads TGTGCCAGTAGGACTGCAAGCCGGACTGAAGCTTTCTTT.

The J gene is TRBJ2-3, the V gene TRBV27, with 12 bases identical to TRBD2. Germline trimming cut 8 bases from V and 4 bases from J; bases unmatched to any gene: 7. Per germline, CDR1 MNHEY and CDR2 SMNVEV (reference sequence). The CDR3 has 15 residues. The CDR3 sequence: CASLPLAGGPDTQYF. The DNA for the CDR3 is TGTGCCAGCCTGCCTCTAGCGGGGGGGCCAGATACGCAGTATTTT.

V usage is TRBV30 and J usage is TRBJ2-2; D ambiguous. The germline V and J ends were trimmed by 5 bases and 5 bases, with 15 bases remaining between them. The CDR3 loop spans 14 amino acids. The germline gives CDR1 GTSNPN, CDR2 SVGIG (reference sequence). The CDR3 reads CAWLVEMRTGELFF. The CDR3 nucleotides read TGTGCCTGGTTAGTTGAGATGCGTACCGGGGAGCTGTTTTTT.

The J gene is TRBJ2-7, the V gene TRBV7-8; TRBD1 is a possible D gene (6 bases). V lost 3 bases and J lost 4, with 19 bases in between. Per the germline V gene, CDR1 is SGHVS and CDR2 is FQNEAQ. The CDR3 contains 16 residues. CDR3 residues: CASSFTGTRLPYEQYF. CDR3 DNA sequence: TGTGCCAGCAGCTTTACCGGGACAAGATTACCGTACGAGCAGTACTTC.

CDR3 protein: CASSPGTPVGWTQYF. The CDR3 bases are TGTGCCAGCAGCCCCGGGACACCGGTGGGGTGGACCCAGTACTTC. This chain connects TRBV9 to TRBJ2-5; perhaps TRBD1 as D (6 bases). The V end lost 4 bases, the J end lost 7 bases, and 20 bases lay between the germline ends. The CDR3 extends over 15 amino acids. Germline CDR1 SGDLS, CDR2 YYNGEE.

The genes are TRBV5-1 and TRBJ1-5; possible D gene TRBD1, 6 bases. The CDR3 consists of 15 residues. Deletions cut 0 bases from V and 4 bases from J, with 11 bases between. Per the germline V gene, CDR1 is SGHRS and CDR2 is YFSETQ. CDR3 loop: CASSLGQGRNQPQHF. CDR3 DNA: TGCGCCAGCAGCTTGGGGCAGGGGAGAAATCAGCCCCAGCATTTT. Complete variable domain (other parts from reference TRBV5-1 and TRBJ1-5): KAGVTQTPRYLIKTRGQQVTLSCSPISGHRSVSWYQQTPGQGLQFLFEYFSETQRNKGNFPGRFSGRQFSNSRSEMNVSTLELGDSALYLCASSLGQGRNQPQHFGDGTRLSIL.

This chain uses TRBV7-5 with TRBJ2-2; the table calls TRBD2, which could not be checked here. TRBV7-5 is flagged as a pseudogene. The CDR3 consists of 18 residues. Here the CDR3 DNA reads TGTGCCAGAAGCCCAAGGGGGGGAACGGTCTTCAACACCGGGGAGCTGTTTTTT. It yields the protein CARSPRGGTVFNTGELFF.

The chain has TRBV6-6 and TRBJ2-5; D is perhaps TRBD1 (6 bases). Looked up from germline, CDR1 is MNHNY and CDR2 is SVGAGI (reference sequence). This CDR3 comprises 14 residues. With 0 bases removed from V and 4 bases from J, the gap between germline ends came to 9 bases. Written as DNA, the CDR3 is TGTGCCAGCAGTTACTCGAGACAGGCAGAGACCCAGTACTTC. Its translation: CASSYSRQAETQYF.